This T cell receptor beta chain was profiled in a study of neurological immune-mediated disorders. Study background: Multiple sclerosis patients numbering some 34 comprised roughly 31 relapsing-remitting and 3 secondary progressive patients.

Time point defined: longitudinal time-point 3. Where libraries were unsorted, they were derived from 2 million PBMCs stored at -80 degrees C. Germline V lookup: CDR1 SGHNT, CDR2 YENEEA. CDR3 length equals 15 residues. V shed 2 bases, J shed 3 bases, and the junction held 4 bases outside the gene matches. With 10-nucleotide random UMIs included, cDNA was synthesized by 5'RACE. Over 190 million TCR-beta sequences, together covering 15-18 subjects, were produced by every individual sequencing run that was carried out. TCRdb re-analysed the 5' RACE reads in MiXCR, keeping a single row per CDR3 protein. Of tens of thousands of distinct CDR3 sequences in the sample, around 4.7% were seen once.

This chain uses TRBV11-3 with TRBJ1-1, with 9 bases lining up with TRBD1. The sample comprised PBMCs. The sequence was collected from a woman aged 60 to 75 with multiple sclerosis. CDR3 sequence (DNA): TGTGCCAGCAGCTTAACAGGGGGCTCGGACACTGAAGCTTTCTTT. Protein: CASSLTGGSDTEAFF.